These 12 T cell receptor beta chains originate from one sample sequenced in a study of shared clonotypes between healthy human individuals. The table came from immunoSEQ multiplex PCR; TCRdb's copy has only in-frame clones and leaves some out. The sample comprises about 2.2 million clones, more than 85% of which are singletons, and more than 1.5% rests with the top ten. Positively selected for CCR7, the CD45RO-negative cells used as naive CD8 cells excluded terminally differentiated effector memory CD45RA+ cells. The sample comprised naive CD8+ T cells from PBMCs. These receptors were taken from a man aged 18-30 years in good health. Some clones in this sample may be carry-over from other donors' samples.

The chain has TRBV27 and TRBJ2-1; D tentatively fits TRBD1 or TRBD2 (5 bases each). Germline loops: CDR1 MNHEY, CDR2 SMNVEV (reference sequence). The CDR3 length is 16 residues. V shed 5 bases and J shed 7 bases, with 21 bases lying between them. CDR3 amino acids: CASSMLRDGGWNEQFF. The CDR3 coding sequence is TGTGCCAGCAGTATGCTACGGGACGGCGGGTGGAATGAGCAGTTCTTC.

The chain combines TRBV19 with TRBJ2-2, with unresolved D. The ends were cut back, 10 bases at V and 5 bases at J, with 8 bases in the middle. The germline gives CDR1 LNHDA, CDR2 SQIVND (reference sequence). This CDR3 has 11 amino acids. CDR3 DNA: TGTGCCACCAGGAGAACCGGGGAGCTGTTTTTT. Translation gives CATRRTGELFF.

The chain has TRBV6-5 and TRBJ1-2; D is perhaps TRBD1 (6 bases). Germline V CDR1 and CDR2: MNHEY, SVGAGI. Between the trimmed V and J ends, which lost 0 bases and 4 bases, there was a span of 12 bases. The CDR3 runs to 15 residues. In DNA, the CDR3 is TGTGCCAGCAGTTACTCCTCAGGGGACATCTATGGCTACACCTTC. Protein product: CASSYSSGDIYGYTF.

This clone was picked up one time. This chain joins TRBV7-8 and TRBJ2-1, with 9 bases aligning to TRBD1. Trimming removed 9 bases from V and 4 bases from J; junction bases left unmatched: 4. The CDR3 has 13 amino acids. CDR1 SGHVS and CDR2 FQNEAQ come from the germline V gene. CDR3 loop: CASSDRGYNEQFF. Written as DNA, the CDR3 is TGTGCCAGTTCGGACAGGGGTTACAATGAGCAGTTCTTC.

This clone was recorded only once. The chain links TRBV25-1 to TRBJ2-3; D gene uncertain. The CDR3 sequence is 14 residues long. Deletions cut 3 bases from V and 1 base from J, with 8 bases between. In germline, CDR1 is MGHDK, CDR2 SYGVNS. CDR3 amino acids: CASSDTVGTDTQYF. The CDR3 bases are TGTGCCAGCAGTGATACGGTAGGCACAGATACGCAGTATTTT. Full variable domain (rest looked up from reference TRBV25-1 and TRBJ2-3): EADIYQTPRYLVIGTGKKITLECSQTMGHDKMYWYQQDPGMELHLIHYSYGVNSTEKGDLSSESTVSRIRTEHFPLTLESARPSHTSQYLCASSDTVGTDTQYFGPGTRLTVL.

J is TRBJ1-1 and V is TRBV28, with D possibly being TRBD1 (6 bases). The CDR3 consists of 14 residues. CDR1 MDHEN and CDR2 SYDVKM come from the germline V gene. Trimming pared 6 bases from V and 0 bases from J, leaving 11 bases between. In nucleotides, the CDR3 is TGTGCCAGCAGCCGGGACAACGTGAACACTGAAGCTTTCTTT. This translates into CASSRDNVNTEAFF.

V and J are TRBV6-5 and TRBJ2-7, with 10 bases identical to TRBD2. Germline V CDR1 and CDR2: MNHEY, SVGAGI. The junction had 6 bases not matched to a gene; V was cut back by 0 bases and J by 4 bases. The CDR3 is 16 amino acids. CDR3 protein: CASSYSRGTSAYEQYF. The CDR3 coding sequence is TGTGCCAGCAGTTACTCGAGAGGGACTAGCGCTTACGAGCAGTACTTC.

The chain links TRBV2 to TRBJ2-7; D unresolved. This CDR3 is built from 13 residues. Germline values: CDR1 SNHLY, CDR2 FYNNEI. The V end was cut by 3 bases, the J end by 2 bases, with 8 bases between. CDR3 sequence (DNA): TGTGCCAGCAGTGATCCCACAACCTACGAGCAGTACTTC. This encodes CASSDPTTYEQYF.

V and J are TRBV7-2 and TRBJ2-7; 11 positions agree with TRBD2. CDR1 is SGHTA, CDR2 FQGNSA, per germline. This CDR3 region has 17 residues. J was trimmed by 4 bases and V by 0 bases; bases with no gene match: 8. CDR3 in amino acids: CASSLAGTSGSFYEQYF. The CDR3 bases are TGTGCCAGCAGCTTAGCGGGCACTAGCGGGAGCTTTTACGAGCAGTACTTC.

This chain joins TRBV2 and TRBJ2-7, with D maybe TRBD1 (5 bases). CDR1 and CDR2 from the germline V gene are SNHLY and FYNNEI. The CDR3 is made up of 15 amino acids. V gave up 0 bases and J gave up 11 bases, with 20 bases separating them. This CDR3 reads CASSEALHLRQGKYF. CDR3 DNA sequence: TGTGCCAGCAGTGAAGCGCTTCATCTGCGGCAGGGAAAGTACTTC.

The gene calls are TRBV6-1 and TRBJ1-5, with 7 bases identical to TRBD1. The CDR3 length is 15 residues. V dropped 7 bases and J dropped 2; count of bases not matched to a gene: 8. Germline V lookup: CDR1 MNHNS, CDR2 SASEGT. In DNA form, the CDR3 reads TGTGCCAGCACGGACAGGATTAGTGGCAATCAGCCCCAGCATTTT. This sequence encodes CASTDRISGNQPQHF.

The chain carries TRBV4-3 and TRBJ2-3; possible D gene TRBD1, 6 bases. Germline lookup yields CDR1 LGHNA and CDR2 YSLEER. Trimming removed 0 bases from V and 0 bases from J, with 13 bases in between. This CDR3 has 17 residues. This chain's CDR3 is CASSQDLYRASTDTQYF. The CDR3, as DNA: TGCGCCAGCAGCCAAGATCTCTACAGGGCGAGCACAGATACGCAGTATTTT.